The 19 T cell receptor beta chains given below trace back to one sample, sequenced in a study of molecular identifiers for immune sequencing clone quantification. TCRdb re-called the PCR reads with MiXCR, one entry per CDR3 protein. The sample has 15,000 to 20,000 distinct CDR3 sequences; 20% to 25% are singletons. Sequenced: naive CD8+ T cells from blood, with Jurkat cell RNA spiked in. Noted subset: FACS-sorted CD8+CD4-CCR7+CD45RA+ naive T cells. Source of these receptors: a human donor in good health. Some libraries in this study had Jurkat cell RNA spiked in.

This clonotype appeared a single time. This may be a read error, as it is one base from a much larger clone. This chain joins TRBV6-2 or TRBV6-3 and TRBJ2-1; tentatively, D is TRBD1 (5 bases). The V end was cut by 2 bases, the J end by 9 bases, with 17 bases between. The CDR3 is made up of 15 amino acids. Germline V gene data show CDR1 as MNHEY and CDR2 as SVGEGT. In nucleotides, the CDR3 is TGTGCCAGCAGTTACCCTACGGTAGATGACAGTGAGCAGTTCTTC. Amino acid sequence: CASSYPTVDDSEQFF.

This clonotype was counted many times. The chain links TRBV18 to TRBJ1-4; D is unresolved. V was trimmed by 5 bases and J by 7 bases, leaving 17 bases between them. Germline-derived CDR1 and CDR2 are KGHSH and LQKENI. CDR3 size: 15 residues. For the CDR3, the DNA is TGTGCCAGCTCAGCTCCGACTCGGGCAACTGAAAAACTGTTTTTT. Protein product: CASSAPTRATEKLFF.

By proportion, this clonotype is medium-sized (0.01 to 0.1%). CDR3 amino acids: CASSQLAGGYNEQFF. The CDR3 nucleotides read TGTGCCAGCAGCCAGCTAGCGGGAGGTTACAATGAGCAGTTCTTC. V and J are TRBV6-4 and TRBJ2-1, with 11 bases identical to TRBD2. This CDR3 contains 15 residues. Germline V gives CDR1 MRHNA, CDR2 SNTAGT. Trimming cost V 6 bases and J 4 bases; bases outside gene matches: 5.

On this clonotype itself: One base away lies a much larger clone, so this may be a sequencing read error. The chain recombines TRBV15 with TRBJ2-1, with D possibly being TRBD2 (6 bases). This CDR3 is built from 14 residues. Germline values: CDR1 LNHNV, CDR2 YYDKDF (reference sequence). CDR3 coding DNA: TGTGCCACCAGCAGAGTCGGGAGATTTAATGGGCAGTTCTTC. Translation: CATSRVGRFNGQFF.

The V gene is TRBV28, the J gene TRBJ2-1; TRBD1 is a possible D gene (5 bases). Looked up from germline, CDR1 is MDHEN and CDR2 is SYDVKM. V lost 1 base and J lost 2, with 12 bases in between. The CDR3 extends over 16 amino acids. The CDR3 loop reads CASSLLAGLAYNEQFF. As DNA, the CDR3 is TGTGCCAGCAGTTTATTGGCAGGGTTAGCCTACAATGAGCAGTTCTTC.

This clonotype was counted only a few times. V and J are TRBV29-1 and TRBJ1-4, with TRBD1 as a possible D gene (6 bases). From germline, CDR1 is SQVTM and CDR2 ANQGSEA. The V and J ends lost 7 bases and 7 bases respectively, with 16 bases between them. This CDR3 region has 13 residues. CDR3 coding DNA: TGCAGCGCCCTAGGCAGGGGTTTTGAAAAACTGTTTTTT. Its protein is CSALGRGFEKLFF.

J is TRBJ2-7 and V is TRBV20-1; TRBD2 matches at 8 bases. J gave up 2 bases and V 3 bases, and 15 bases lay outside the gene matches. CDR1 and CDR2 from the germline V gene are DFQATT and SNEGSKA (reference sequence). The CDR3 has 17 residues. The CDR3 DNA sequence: TGCAGTGCTAGGAAAGCTAGCGGGCTTAATTCCACCTACGAGCAGTACTTC. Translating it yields CSARKASGLNSTYEQYF.

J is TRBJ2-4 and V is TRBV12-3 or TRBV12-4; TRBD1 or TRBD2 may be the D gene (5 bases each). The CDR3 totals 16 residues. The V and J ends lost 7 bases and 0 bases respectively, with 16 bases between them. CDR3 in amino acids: CASTEWGKLAKNIQYF. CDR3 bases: TGTGCCAGCACCGAATGGGGGAAATTAGCCAAAAACATTCAGTACTTC.

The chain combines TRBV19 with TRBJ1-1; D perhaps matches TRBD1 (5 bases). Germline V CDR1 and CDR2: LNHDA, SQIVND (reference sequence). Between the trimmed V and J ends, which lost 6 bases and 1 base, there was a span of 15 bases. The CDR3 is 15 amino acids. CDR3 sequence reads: CASSLQAPTNTEAFF. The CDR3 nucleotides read TGTGCCAGTAGCCTACAGGCCCCAACGAACACTGAAGCTTTCTTT.

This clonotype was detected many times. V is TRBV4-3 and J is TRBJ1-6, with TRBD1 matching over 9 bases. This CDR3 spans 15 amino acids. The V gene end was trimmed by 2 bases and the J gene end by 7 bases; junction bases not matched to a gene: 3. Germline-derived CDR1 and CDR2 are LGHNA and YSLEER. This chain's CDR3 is CASSQSGTGNSPLHF. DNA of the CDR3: TGCGCCAGCAGCCAATCCGGGACAGGGAATTCACCCCTCCACTTT.

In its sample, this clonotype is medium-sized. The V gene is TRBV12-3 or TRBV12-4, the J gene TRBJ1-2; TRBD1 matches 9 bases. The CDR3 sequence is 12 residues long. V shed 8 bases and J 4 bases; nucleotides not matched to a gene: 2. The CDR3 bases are TGTGCCAGCCAGACAGGGGGCTATGGCTACACCTTC. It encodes CASQTGGYGYTF.

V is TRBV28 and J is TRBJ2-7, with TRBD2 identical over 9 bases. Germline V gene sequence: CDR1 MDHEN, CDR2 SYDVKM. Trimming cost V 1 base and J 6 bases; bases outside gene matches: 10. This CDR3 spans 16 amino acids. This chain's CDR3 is CASSLLAGDVPLEQYF. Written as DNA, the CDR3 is TGTGCCAGCAGTTTATTAGCGGGAGACGTCCCTCTCGAGCAGTACTTC. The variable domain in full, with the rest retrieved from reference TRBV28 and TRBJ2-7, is DVKVTQSSRYLVKRTGEKVFLECVQDMDHENMFWYRQDPGLGLRLIYFSYDVKMKEKGDIPEGYSVSREKKERFSLILESASTNQTSMYLCASSLLAGDVPLEQYFGPGTRLTVT.

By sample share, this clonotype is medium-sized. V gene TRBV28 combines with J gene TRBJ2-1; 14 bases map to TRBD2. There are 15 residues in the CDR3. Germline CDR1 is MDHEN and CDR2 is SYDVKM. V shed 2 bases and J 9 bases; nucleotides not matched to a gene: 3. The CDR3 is CASSLGTSGSTEQFF. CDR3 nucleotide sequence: TGTGCCAGCAGTTTAGGGACTAGCGGGAGTACTGAGCAGTTCTTC.

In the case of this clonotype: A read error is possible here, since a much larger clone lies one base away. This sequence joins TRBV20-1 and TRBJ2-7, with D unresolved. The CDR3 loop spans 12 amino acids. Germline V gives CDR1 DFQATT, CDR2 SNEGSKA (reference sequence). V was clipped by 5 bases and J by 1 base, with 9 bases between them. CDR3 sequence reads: CSAEDRSYEQYF. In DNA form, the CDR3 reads TGCAGTGCTGAAGACCGTTCCTACGAGCAGTACTTC.

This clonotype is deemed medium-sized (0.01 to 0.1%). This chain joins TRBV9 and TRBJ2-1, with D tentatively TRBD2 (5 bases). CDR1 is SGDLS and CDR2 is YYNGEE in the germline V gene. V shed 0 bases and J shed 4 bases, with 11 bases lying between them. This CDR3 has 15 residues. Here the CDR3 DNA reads TGTGCCAGCAGCGTAGTTCCTAGCCAGTACAATGAGCAGTTCTTC. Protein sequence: CASSVVPSQYNEQFF.

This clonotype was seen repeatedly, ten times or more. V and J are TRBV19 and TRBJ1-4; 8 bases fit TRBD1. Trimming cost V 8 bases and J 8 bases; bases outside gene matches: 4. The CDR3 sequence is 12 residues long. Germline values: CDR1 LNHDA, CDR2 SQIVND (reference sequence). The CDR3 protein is CASSGQGEKLFF. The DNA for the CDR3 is TGTGCCAGTTCCGGACAGGGAGAAAAACTGTTTTTT.

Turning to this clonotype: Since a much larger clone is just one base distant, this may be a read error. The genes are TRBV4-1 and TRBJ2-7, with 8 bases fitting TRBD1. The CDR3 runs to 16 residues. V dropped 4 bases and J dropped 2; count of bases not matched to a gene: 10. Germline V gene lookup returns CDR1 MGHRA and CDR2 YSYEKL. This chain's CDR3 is CASSRLTGANPYEQYF. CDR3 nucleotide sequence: TGCGCCAGCAGCCGGTTGACAGGGGCCAACCCCTACGAGCAGTACTTC.

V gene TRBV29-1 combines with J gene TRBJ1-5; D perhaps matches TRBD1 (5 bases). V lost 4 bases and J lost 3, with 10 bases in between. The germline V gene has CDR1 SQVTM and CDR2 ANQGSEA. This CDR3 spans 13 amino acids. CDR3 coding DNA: TGCAGCGTTGCTACAGGCCTCAATCAGCCCCAGCATTTT. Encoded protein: CSVATGLNQPQHF.

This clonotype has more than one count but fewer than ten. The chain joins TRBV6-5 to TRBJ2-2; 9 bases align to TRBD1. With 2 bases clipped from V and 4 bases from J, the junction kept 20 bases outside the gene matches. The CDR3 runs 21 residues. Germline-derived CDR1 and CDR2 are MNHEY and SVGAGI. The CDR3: CASSYPTPTLGQGPTTGELFF. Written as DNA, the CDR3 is TGTGCCAGCAGTTACCCGACTCCAACCCTCGGACAGGGGCCGACCACCGGGGAGCTGTTTTTT.